A selection of T cell receptor beta chains follows, all from one sample in a study of CD8 T cells in Susac syndrome. Via MiXCR, TCRdb re-called the immunoSEQ multiplex PCR reads, giving one row per CDR3 protein. This table has about 140,000 distinct CDR3 sequences, roughly 94% appearing once. Sequencing input: CD8+ T cells from PBMCs. These receptors all stem from a human donor with Susac syndrome. Both conserved end residues are part of each CDR3. D genes are given only for firm matches. Rows give clone size only sometimes, using once, few, many, or a class for an expanded clone.

V	D	J	size	CDR3	DNA
TRBV9	TRBD1	TRBJ1-2	once	CASSLDRGENDYGYTF	TGTGCCAGCAGCCTAGACAGGGGCGAGAATGACTATGGCTACACCTTC
TRBV25-1	NA	TRBJ1-1	NA	CASSEGVGTEAFF	TGTGCCAGCAGTGAAGGTGTGGGCACTGAAGCTTTCTTT
TRBV30	NA	TRBJ2-2	NA	CAWNPTGTGELFF	TGTGCCTGGAACCCGACAGGAACCGGGGAGCTGTTTTTT
TRBV3-1	NA	TRBJ1-2	NA	CASSPNLNRANYGYTF	TGTGCCAGCAGCCCAAATCTAAACAGGGCTAACTATGGCTACACCTTC
TRBV28	TRBD1	TRBJ2-7	NA	CASSPGTGALYEQYF	TGTGCCAGCAGTCCGGGGACAGGGGCGCTCTACGAGCAGTACTTC
TRBV13	TRBD1	TRBJ1-5	NA	CASSARTGDYQPQHF	TGTGCCAGCAGCGCCCGCACAGGGGATTATCAGCCCCAGCATTTT
TRBV9	NA	TRBJ2-1	NA	CASSVAMSSYNEQFF	TGTGCCAGCAGCGTAGCTATGAGCTCCTACAATGAGCAGTTCTTC
TRBV15	TRBD2	TRBJ2-5	NA	CATSREPPGLARQETQYF	TGTGCCACCAGCAGAGAGCCACCGGGACTAGCGAGACAAGAGACCCAGTACTTC
TRBV7-6	TRBD2	TRBJ2-5	NA	CASSPNSVGRGETQYF	TGTGCCAGCAGCCCCAACTCCGTGGGGCGGGGGGAGACCCAGTACTTC
TRBV28	NA	TRBJ2-7	NA	CASSFVQGSSYEQYF	TGTGCCAGCAGTTTCGTGCAAGGGAGCTCCTACGAGCAGTACTTC
TRBV13	NA	TRBJ2-1	NA	CASSANLDRVGEQFF	TGTGCCAGCAGCGCAAACTTGGATCGCGTGGGTGAGCAGTTCTTC
TRBV11-2	NA	TRBJ1-5	NA	CASSLDFRRGQPQHF	TGTGCCAGCAGCTTAGACTTTCGGAGGGGGCAGCCCCAGCATTTT
TRBV30	TRBD2	TRBJ2-7	NA	CAWSVRWTSGRPIYEQYF	TGTGCCTGGAGTGTACGTTGGACTAGCGGGAGACCCATCTACGAGCAGTACTTC
TRBV7-9	TRBD2	TRBJ2-7	NA	CASSFRLAGLYEQYF	TGTGCCAGCAGCTTCAGACTAGCGGGATTGTACGAGCAGTACTTC
TRBV14	NA	TRBJ2-1	NA	CASSQSYEQFF	TGTGCCAGCAGCCAAAGTTATGAGCAGTTCTTC
TRBV29-1	NA	TRBJ1-2	NA	CSVGITGVDYGYTF	TGCAGCGTTGGGATCACGGGGGTGGACTATGGCTACACCTTC
TRBV25-1	NA	TRBJ1-2	NA	CASSETHTNYGYTF	TGTGCCAGCAGTGAGACCCACACCAACTATGGCTACACCTTC
TRBV14	NA	TRBJ2-7	few	CASSPTRVYEQYF	TGTGCCAGCAGCCCGACTAGAGTCTACGAGCAGTACTTC
TRBV27	NA	TRBJ1-2	once	CASSSTGHQTYGYTF	TGTGCCAGCAGTTCGACGGGACACCAGACCTATGGCTACACCTTC
TRBV4-1	NA	TRBJ1-1	NA	CASSQDLAGYTEAFF	TGCGCCAGCAGCCAAGATCTGGCAGGATACACTGAAGCTTTCTTT